The source of this T cell receptor beta chain is a study of T cells in Graves' hyperthyroidism and ophthalmopathy. The CDR3 runs 15 residues. Germline CDR1 and CDR2: DFQATT and SNEGSKA (reference sequence). Trimming at V came to 5 bases and at J to 4 bases, leaving 9 bases not matched to a gene. Amplification of TCR beta CDR3 regions was performed using RNA transcripts as template. HTBI primers drove first-round RT-PCR of the TCR CDR3. TCRdb reanalysed the multiplex PCR reads using MiXCR and keeps one entry per CDR3 protein. The sample holds about 600,000 distinct CDR3 sequences; 13% to 15% are singletons and the top ten take more than 6%. This clonotype showed up many times.

This sequence was found in a woman under 30 with Graves' ophthalmopathy. The chain uses TRBV20-1 and TRBJ2-1, with 9 nucleotides matching TRBD2. What was sequenced was blood. CDR3 sequence reads: CSALNLAGRYNEQFF. The CDR3 DNA is TGCAGTGCTCTTAATCTAGCGGGGCGGTACAATGAGCAGTTCTTC.